One and the same sample provided the 20 T cell receptor beta chains below, sequenced in a study of T cells in Graves' hyperthyroidism and ophthalmopathy. Template material for amplifying TCR beta CDR3 regions consisted of RNA transcripts. During a first-round RT-PCR of the TCR CDR3, the HTBI primer set was used. TCRdb reprocessed the multiplex PCR reads with MiXCR, giving one entry per CDR3 protein. The sample lists under 250,000 distinct CDR3 sequences, roughly 18% seen once, with roughly 50% in the top ten. The sequenced sample was blood. All receptors come from a man aged 45 to 65 with Graves' hyperthyroidism.

V and J are TRBV2 and TRBJ1-3; maybe TRBD1 (5 bases). The CDR3 covers 15 residues. The germline V gene has CDR1 SNHLY and CDR2 FYNNEI. V was clipped by 6 bases and J by 0 bases, with 12 bases between them. Written as DNA, the CDR3 is TGTGCCAGCAGGCTCCAGGGCGGCTCTGGAAACACCATATATTTT. It specifies CASRLQGGSGNTIYF.

This clonotype was detected only a few times. The J gene is TRBJ1-5, the V gene TRBV19, with D unclear. The germline V gene encodes CDR1 LNHDA and CDR2 SQIVND (reference sequence). The CDR3 totals 14 residues. The germline V and J ends were trimmed by 5 bases and 3 bases, with 11 bases remaining between them. The CDR3 here is CASSRAGNNQPQHF. In DNA form, the CDR3 reads TGTGCCAGTAGTCGAGCCGGCAACAATCAGCCCCAGCATTTT.

This clonotype showed up many times. The chain combines TRBV29-1 with TRBJ2-1, with D possibly being TRBD2 (6 bases). This CDR3 has 14 amino acids. With 5 bases removed from V and 7 bases from J, the gap between germline ends came to 18 bases. The germline V gene encodes CDR1 SQVTM and CDR2 ANQGSEA. Here the CDR3 DNA reads TGCAGCGTTCCCGGTCCGAGGGAGGATAATGAGCAGTTCTTC. It encodes CSVPGPREDNEQFF.

This clonotype has at least ten counts. The chain links TRBV7-2 to TRBJ2-7; 8 nucleotides line up with TRBD2. From germline, CDR1 is SGHTA and CDR2 FQGNSA. J gave up 3 bases and V 2 bases, and 6 bases lay outside the gene matches. CDR3 length equals 15 residues. CDR3 sequence: CASSLPGLEFYEQYF. CDR3 in DNA: TGTGCCAGCAGCTTACCGGGACTAGAATTCTACGAGCAGTACTTC. Full variable domain (outside the CDR3, taken from reference TRBV7-2 and TRBJ2-7): GAGVSQSPSNKVTEKGKDVELRCDPISGHTALYWYRQSLGQGLEFLIYFQGNSAPDKSGLPSDRFSAERTGGSVSTLTIQRTQQEDSAVYLCASSLPGLEFYEQYFGPGTRLTVT.

Details on this clonotype: The junction departs from germline at one end; a sequencing error may be responsible. The genes are TRBV7-3 and TRBJ2-1; 7 bases agree with TRBD2. Per the germline V gene, CDR1 is SGHTA and CDR2 is FQGTGA. The CDR3 totals 16 residues. As DNA, the CDR3 is TGCGCCAGCAGTGAGTCCCTAGCGGCCTCCTACAATGAGCAGTTCTTC. It translates to CASSESLAASYNEQFF. The whole variable domain, filled in from reference TRBV7-3 and TRBJ2-1, reads GAGVSQTPSNKVTEKGKYVELRCDPISGHTALYWYRQSLGQGPEFLIYFQGTGAADDSGLPNDRFFAVRPEGSVSTLKIQRTERGDSAVYLCASSESLAASYNEQFFGPGTRLTVL.

V gene TRBV18 combines with J gene TRBJ2-2; 8 positions match TRBD1. With V trimmed by 3 bases and J by 1 base, 4 bases remained unmatched. The CDR3 is 16 residues long. CDR1 and CDR2 from the germline V gene are KGHSH and LQKENI. The DNA of the CDR3 is TGTGCCAGCTCACCGCAGGGGGCCGGGAACACCGGGGAGCTGTTTTTT. This sequence encodes CASSPQGAGNTGELFF.

The chain links TRBV5-1 to TRBJ2-2, with D hard to call. CDR1 is SGHRS, CDR2 YFSETQ, per germline. With 0 bases removed from V and 5 bases from J, the gap between germline ends came to 5 bases. There are 13 residues in the CDR3. CDR3 bases: TGCGCCAGCAGCTTGGATGGAACCGGGGAGCTGTTTTTT. This translates into CASSLDGTGELFF.

This clonotype came up many times. This chain connects TRBV5-1 to TRBJ1-1, with D possibly being TRBD1 (5 bases). The CDR3 is 14 amino acids. V was shortened by 2 bases and J by 2 bases, with 10 bases between the two germline ends. Per germline, CDR1 SGHRS and CDR2 YFSETQ. In nucleotides, the CDR3 is TGCGCCAGCAGCTTATTGGGGCCTAACACTGAAGCTTTCTTT. This codes for CASSLLGPNTEAFF.

The chain uses TRBV6-2 or TRBV6-3 and TRBJ2-1; 9 bases match TRBD2. J lost 9 bases, V lost 6 bases, and 15 bases had no gene match. This CDR3 is built from 16 residues. Per the germline V gene, CDR1 is MNHEY and CDR2 is SVGEGT. This CDR3 reads CASSPLLAGGPSEQFF. The DNA of the CDR3 is TGTGCCAGCAGCCCCCTTCTGGCGGGAGGGCCCTCTGAGCAGTTCTTC.

In this sample, this clonotype turned up many times. The rearrangement uses TRBV3-1 and TRBJ2-1; D might be TRBD2 (5 bases). Germline V gene sequence: CDR1 LGHDT, CDR2 YNNKEL (reference sequence). This CDR3 is 17 amino acids long. V was clipped by 0 bases and J by 3 bases, with 15 bases between them. CDR3 residues: CASSQDYDSGNYNEQFF. In nucleotides, the CDR3 is TGTGCCAGCAGCCAAGATTATGACTCCGGGAACTACAATGAGCAGTTCTTC.

The table lists this clonotype with a few counts. The rearrangement joins TRBV7-9 to TRBJ2-1; weak D call: TRBD1 (6 bases). The CDR3 has 15 residues. V lost 0 bases to trimming and J lost 4 bases, with 10 bases between them. CDR1 and CDR2 from the germline V gene are SEHNR and FQNEAQ (reference sequence). In DNA, the CDR3 is TGTGCCAGCAGCTTAGCCCAGGGGCGATACAATGAGCAGTTCTTC. This encodes CASSLAQGRYNEQFF.

This clonotype was picked up a small number of times. V usage is TRBV14 and J usage is TRBJ2-2, with TRBD2 as a possible D gene (5 bases). V was trimmed by 0 bases and J by 7 bases, leaving 15 bases between them. The CDR3 runs 16 residues. Germline V CDR1 and CDR2: SGHDN, FVKESK. The CDR3: CASSQDLEIEGGELFF. CDR3 coding DNA: TGTGCCAGCAGCCAAGATCTGGAAATCGAGGGCGGGGAGCTGTTTTTT.

As to this clonotype: A single base separates this from a much larger clone, so it may be a read error. This chain joins TRBV7-2 and TRBJ2-3, with D possibly matching TRBD1 (6 bases). This CDR3 is built from 14 residues. With 3 bases removed from V and 2 bases from J, the gap between germline ends came to 9 bases. Germline V CDR1 and CDR2: SGHTA, FQGNSA. This CDR3 is CASSFYRATDTQYF. The CDR3 nucleotides are TGTGCCAGCAGCTTTTACAGGGCCACAGATACGCAGTATTTT.

The V call is TRBV20-1, the J call TRBJ2-1, with 7 bases that match TRBD2. In germline, CDR1 is DFQATT, CDR2 SNEGSKA (reference sequence). V lost 6 bases to trimming and J lost 3 bases; unmatched junction nucleotides: 5. This CDR3 contains 13 residues. The CDR3 spells CSATSVVYNEQFF. The CDR3 DNA reads as TGCAGTGCCACTAGCGTGGTCTACAATGAGCAGTTCTTC.

This clonotype was observed at least ten times. The CDR3 DNA is TGTGCCAGCAGCGGGACAGGGTTTGGCAACATTCAGTACTTC. This gives the protein CASSGTGFGNIQYF. The chain carries TRBV2 and TRBJ2-4; TRBD1 agrees at 9 bases. The CDR3 runs 14 residues. The junction had 7 bases not matched to a gene; V was cut back by 6 bases and J by 7 bases. Germline V gene lookup returns CDR1 SNHLY and CDR2 FYNNEI.

The V and J genes are TRBV5-4 and TRBJ2-5, with 8 bases that match TRBD2. After removal of 0 bases from V and 5 bases from J, the junction contained 3 bases not matched to a gene. Germline CDR1 reads SGHNT; CDR2 reads YYREEE (reference sequence). The CDR3 spans 14 residues. The CDR3 sequence: CASSLAGGTETQYF. The CDR3 DNA sequence: TGTGCCAGCAGCTTGGCGGGAGGGACGGAGACCCAGTACTTC.

This clonotype was detected ten times or more. The chain carries TRBV11-2 and TRBJ2-5; D possibly uses TRBD1 or TRBD2 (5 bases each). The CDR3 is 14 residues long. Trimming stripped 1 base from V and 1 base from J, with 7 bases between. Germline CDR1 and CDR2: SGHAT and FQNNGV. This CDR3 is CASSLGGFQETQYF. The CDR3 bases are TGTGCCAGCAGCTTAGGGGGGTTCCAAGAGACCCAGTACTTC. Using reference TRBV11-2 and TRBJ2-5 for the parts outside the CDR3, the full variable domain is EAGVAQSPRYKIIEKRQSVAFWCNPISGHATLYWYQQILGQGPKLLIQFQNNGVVDDSQLPKDRFSAERLKGVDSTLKIQPAKLEDSAVYLCASSLGGFQETQYFGPGTRLLVL.

This clonotype appeared many times. This sequence joins TRBV30 and TRBJ1-3; D not certain. This CDR3 comprises 13 residues. Trimming pared 0 bases from V and 3 bases from J, leaving 6 bases between. Germline V gene sequence: CDR1 GTSNPN, CDR2 SVGIG (reference sequence). CDR3 amino acids: CAWSVQIGNTIYF. For the CDR3, the DNA is TGTGCCTGGAGTGTACAGATTGGAAACACCATATATTTT.

This clonotype has only a few counts. The genes are TRBV19 and TRBJ2-3, with D possibly matching TRBD1 (6 bases). The V gene lost 4 bases and the J gene lost 4 bases, with 6 bases spanning the gap. Per germline, CDR1 LNHDA and CDR2 SQIVND (reference sequence). CDR3 length equals 12 residues. The chain's CDR3 is CASSTGADTQYF. The DNA for the CDR3 is TGTGCCAGTAGTACAGGGGCAGATACGCAGTATTTT.

The rearrangement links TRBV27 to TRBJ2-1; 13 nucleotides match TRBD2. The CDR3 spans 19 residues. The junction had 10 bases not matched to a gene; V was cut back by 5 bases and J by 0 bases. Germline values: CDR1 MNHEY, CDR2 SMNVEV (reference sequence). CDR3 amino acids: CASSPIGLAGARSYNEQFF. CDR3 nucleotides: TGTGCCAGCAGTCCAATCGGACTAGCGGGAGCCCGCTCCTACAATGAGCAGTTCTTC.